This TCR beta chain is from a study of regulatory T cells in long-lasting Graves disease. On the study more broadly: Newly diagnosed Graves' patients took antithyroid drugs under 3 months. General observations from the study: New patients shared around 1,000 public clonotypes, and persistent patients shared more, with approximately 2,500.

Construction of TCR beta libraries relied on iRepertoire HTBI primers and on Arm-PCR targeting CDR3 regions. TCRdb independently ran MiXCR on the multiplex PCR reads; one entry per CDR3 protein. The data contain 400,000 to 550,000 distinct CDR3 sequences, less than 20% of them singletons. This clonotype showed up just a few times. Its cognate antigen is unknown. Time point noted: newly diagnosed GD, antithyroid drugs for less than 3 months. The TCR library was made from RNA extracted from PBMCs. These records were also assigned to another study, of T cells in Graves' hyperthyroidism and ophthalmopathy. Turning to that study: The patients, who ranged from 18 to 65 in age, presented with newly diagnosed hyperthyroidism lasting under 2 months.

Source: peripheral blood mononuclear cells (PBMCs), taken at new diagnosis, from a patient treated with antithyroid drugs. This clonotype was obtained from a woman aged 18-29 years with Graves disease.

CDR3 region: CSAPGQIGESAEAFF. For the CDR3, the DNA is TGCAGTGCTCCCGGACAAATCGGTGAGTCTGCTGAAGCTTTCTTT. V usage is TRBV20-1 and J usage is TRBJ1-1; a weak D match, TRBD1 (5 bases). Trimming took 5 bases from V and 6 from J, leaving 22 bases between them. From germline, CDR1 is DFQATT and CDR2 SNEGSKA (reference sequence). The CDR3 length is 15 residues.